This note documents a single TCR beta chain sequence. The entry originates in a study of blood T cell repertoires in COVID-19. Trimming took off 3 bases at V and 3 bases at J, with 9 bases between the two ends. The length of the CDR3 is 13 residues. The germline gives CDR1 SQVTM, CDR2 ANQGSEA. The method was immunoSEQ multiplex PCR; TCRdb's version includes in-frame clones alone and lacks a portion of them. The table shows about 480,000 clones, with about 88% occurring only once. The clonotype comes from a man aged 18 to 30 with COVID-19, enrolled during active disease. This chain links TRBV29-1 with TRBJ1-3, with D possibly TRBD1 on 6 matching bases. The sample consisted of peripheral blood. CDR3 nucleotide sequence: TGCAGCGTTGACGAGGGGGTTGGAAACACCATATATTTT. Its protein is CSVDEGVGNTIYF. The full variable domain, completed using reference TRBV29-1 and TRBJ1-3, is SAVISQKPSRDICQRGTSLTIQCQVDSQVTMMFWYRQQPGQSLTLIATANQGSEATYESGFVIDKFPISRPNLTFSTLTVSNMSPEDSSIYLCSVDEGVGNTIYFGEGSWLTVV.